These 20 T cell receptor beta chains came from one sample sequenced in a study of early T cells in non-severe SARS-CoV-2 infection. TCRdb re-called the 5' RACE reads through MiXCR, storing one row per CDR3 protein. This sample has about 67,000 distinct CDR3 sequences, with roughly 10% found just once. The sequencing input was whole blood. All receptors derive from an adult who was a healthcare worker with PCR-confirmed SARS-CoV-2 infection or an uninfected control (not recorded which).

The table lists this clonotype with many counts. The CDR3 does not end in the conserved phenylalanine or tryptophan, so this is likely a read error. Because the CDR3's place on the DNA is in doubt, the DNA is left out and the CDR3 is given as listed by TCRdb. The rearrangement uses TRBV21-1 and TRBJ2-2; TRBD2 is the table's D call, not checked against the DNA. TRBV21-1 is marked as a pseudogene. The CDR3 is made up of 20 amino acids, end residues included. The chain's CDR3 is CASRLQREWLSVRVTGELFS.

This clonotype was found a few times. The chain joins TRBV3-1 to TRBJ1-1; tentative D call: TRBD1 (5 bases). Between the trimmed V and J ends, which lost 0 bases and 4 bases, there was a span of 12 bases. The CDR3 has 15 residues. Germline CDR1 and CDR2: LGHDT and YNNKEL (reference sequence). The CDR3 loop reads CASSQDLGVGTEAFF. CDR3 sequence (DNA): TGTGCCAGCAGCCAAGATCTGGGGGTGGGCACTGAAGCTTTCTTT.

This clonotype was recorded a few times. DNA for the CDR3: TGTGCCAGCAGCGTAGCGGGAGCTTACAATGAGCAGTTCTTC. It encodes CASSVAGAYNEQFF. The V and J genes are TRBV9 and TRBJ2-1; D possibly corresponds to TRBD2 (6 bases). V lost 0 bases, J lost 4 bases, and 8 bases lay in between. The CDR3 length is 14 residues. Germline CDR1 reads SGDLS; CDR2 reads YYNGEE.

This chain connects TRBV6-1 to TRBJ2-6, with D maybe TRBD1 (5 bases). The germline V gene encodes CDR1 MNHNS and CDR2 SASEGT. This CDR3 has 16 amino acids. V lost 4 bases to trimming and J lost 4 bases, with 14 bases between them. CDR3 in amino acids: CASSGQLTPGANVLTF. For the CDR3, the DNA is TGTGCCAGCAGTGGACAGCTTACCCCCGGGGCCAACGTCCTGACTTTC.

This clonotype was counted many times. This sequence joins TRBV12-3 or TRBV12-4 and TRBJ2-5, with 7 bases lining up with TRBD2. This CDR3 is built from 14 residues. Trimming took 3 bases from V and 3 from J; bases not matched to a gene: 4. The CDR3 nucleotides are TGTGCCAGCAGTTTTCGTCTAGCGGAAGAGACCCAGTACTTC. Residues: CASSFRLAEETQYF.

This clonotype was recorded at least ten times. The chain couples TRBV11-1 to TRBJ2-7; 9 bases match TRBD1. Germline V gene data show CDR1 as SGHAT and CDR2 as FQDESV (reference sequence). The CDR3 is 13 residues long. Trimming cost V 3 bases and J 6 bases; bases outside gene matches: 3. The CDR3: CASSLGQGSEQYF. The CDR3 DNA is TGTGCCAGCAGCTTGGGACAGGGTTCCGAGCAGTACTTC.

Many counts were recorded for this clonotype. The chain is built from TRBV24-1 and TRBJ2-6; D is unclear. The CDR3 runs 16 residues. The V end lost 4 bases, the J end lost 0 bases, and 9 bases lay between the germline ends. Germline CDR1 is KGHDR and CDR2 is SFDVKD. CDR3 residues: CATSDPSRSGANVLTF. CDR3 bases: TGTGCCACCAGTGACCCGAGCCGCTCTGGGGCCAACGTCCTGACTTTC.

This clonotype was observed many times. The chain carries TRBV12-3 or TRBV12-4 and TRBJ1-3; a possible D gene is TRBD1 (5 bases). The CDR3 has 15 residues. V lost 3 bases, J lost 2 bases, and 11 bases lay in between. This CDR3 is CASSLGDRTGNTIYF. The CDR3 DNA reads TGTGCCAGCAGTTTGGGGGACCGGACTGGAAACACCATATATTTT.

This clonotype came up a few times. V usage is TRBV2 and J usage is TRBJ2-1; the D gene is possibly TRBD2 (5 bases). The CDR3 loop spans 12 amino acids. Germline V lookup: CDR1 SNHLY, CDR2 FYNNEI. This CDR3 is CALRVAPNEQFF. In DNA, the CDR3 is TGTGCTCTCCGGGTAGCGCCCAATGAGCAGTTCTTC.

This clonotype was detected ten times or more. Relative to the germline gene, one junction end is altered; a read error may explain this. The rearrangement uses TRBV7-7 and TRBJ2-7, with D possibly being TRBD1 (6 bases). The CDR3 is made up of 13 amino acids. Germline values: CDR1 SSHAT, CDR2 FNYEAQ (reference sequence). CDR3 coding DNA: TGTGCTAGCAGCTTAGACAGGTCCTACGAGCAGTACTTC. This sequence encodes CASSLDRSYEQYF.

The table lists this clonotype with many counts. The chain has TRBV11-2 and TRBJ2-7; D call uncertain. The CDR3 runs to 14 residues. V gave up 5 bases and J gave up 6 bases, with 17 bases separating them. Looked up from germline, CDR1 is SGHAT and CDR2 is FQNNGV. The CDR3 loop reads CASSTNGRPTEQYF. CDR3 in DNA: TGTGCCAGCAGCACCAACGGACGTCCTACCGAGCAGTACTTC.

The table lists this clonotype with many counts. The V and J genes are TRBV6-5 and TRBJ2-5; TRBD1 is a possible D gene (6 bases). V dropped 2 bases and J dropped 5 bases, with 18 bases sitting between them. The CDR3 length is 16 residues. Germline assignment: CDR1 MNHEY and CDR2 SVGAGI. CDR3 in amino acids: CASSYLYRQDRETQYF. CDR3 sequence (DNA): TGTGCCAGCAGTTACCTCTATCGACAGGATCGGGAGACCCAGTACTTC.

This clonotype was seen repeatedly, ten times or more. V gene TRBV12-3 or TRBV12-4 combines with J gene TRBJ2-1; 10 bases are a match to TRBD1. This CDR3 comprises 15 residues. The junction had 6 bases not matched to a gene; V was cut back by 3 bases and J by 7 bases. CDR3 nucleotides: TGTGCCAGCAGTTTTGGGACAGGGGACGTGAATGAGCAGTTCTTC. Amino acid sequence: CASSFGTGDVNEQFF.

This clonotype has at least ten counts. CDR3 nucleotides: TGTGCCAGTAGTGTGGGCAGAGACACCGGGGAGCTGTTTTTT. It is translated as CASSVGRDTGELFF. The V and J genes are TRBV19 and TRBJ2-2; D is undetermined. Germline V gene data show CDR1 as LNHDA and CDR2 as SQIVND (reference sequence). The CDR3 has 14 amino acids. V lost 5 bases and J 3 bases, leaving 10 bases between the germline ends.

This clonotype was detected many times. The V and J genes are TRBV12-3 or TRBV12-4 and TRBJ2-7; 7 bases are shared with TRBD1. This CDR3 is built from 14 residues. Unmatched junction bases numbered 8, after V lost 7 bases and J lost 2 bases. The CDR3, as DNA: TGTGCCAGCACCTTGGGGCAGGGGGCCTACGAGCAGTACTTC. It codes for CASTLGQGAYEQYF.

This clonotype was seen many times. The J gene is TRBJ1-4, the V gene TRBV7-2, with D hard to call. The CDR3 is made up of 15 amino acids. Trimming pared 5 bases from V and 3 bases from J, leaving 13 bases between. Germline CDR1 and CDR2: SGHTA and FQGNSA. Here the CDR3 reads CASSLTTAANEKLFF. The CDR3 coding sequence is TGTGCCAGCAGCCTTACAACCGCGGCTAATGAAAAACTGTTTTTT.

This clonotype was counted ten times or more. The chain has TRBV6-2 or TRBV6-3 and TRBJ2-7; D not certain. Germline V gives CDR1 MNHEY, CDR2 SVGEGT. This CDR3 contains 14 residues. The V gene lost 7 bases and the J gene lost 1 base, with 14 bases spanning the gap. In DNA form, the CDR3 reads TGTGCCAGCAATGAGAATCCCTTGTCCTACGAGCAGTACTTC. Its protein is CASNENPLSYEQYF.

V gene TRBV20-1 combines with J gene TRBJ2-5; 13 bases line up with TRBD2. Trimming took 6 bases from V and 1 from J; bases not matched to a gene: 5. Germline V CDR1 and CDR2: DFQATT, SNEGSKA (reference sequence). The CDR3 is 15 residues long. The CDR3 loop reads CSARLAGGFQETQYF. Here the CDR3 DNA reads TGCAGTGCCCGACTAGCGGGGGGTTTCCAAGAGACCCAGTACTTC.

This clonotype was counted many times. This chain links TRBV29-1 with TRBJ2-4; D is ambiguous. The CDR3 extends over 11 amino acids. Germline assignment: CDR1 SQVTM and CDR2 ANQGSEA. Trimming cost V 7 bases and J 0 bases, with 4 bases left between them. CDR3 nucleotides: TGCAGCGGATTAGCCAAAAACATTCAGTACTTC. Its protein product is CSGLAKNIQYF.

This clonotype was detected ten times or more. The chain carries TRBV7-3 and TRBJ1-1; D remains ambiguous. Trimming took 1 base from V and 1 from J, leaving 13 bases between them. In germline, CDR1 is SGHTA, CDR2 FQGTGA. The CDR3 loop spans 16 amino acids. CDR3 sequence (DNA): TGTGCCAGCAGCTTAATCTTCCCAGGCGGGAACACTGAAGCTTTCTTT. Its translation: CASSLIFPGGNTEAFF. Full variable domain (outside the CDR3, taken from reference TRBV7-3 and TRBJ1-1): GAGVSQTPSNKVTEKGKYVELRCDPISGHTALYWYRQSLGQGPEFLIYFQGTGAADDSGLPNDRFFAVRPEGSVSTLKIQRTERGDSAVYLCASSLIFPGGNTEAFFGQGTRLTVV.